Below, 11 T cell receptor beta chains from the same sample are listed, as sequenced in a study of T-cell reconstitution after alpha-beta-depleted transplantation in children. Unique molecular identifiers were used in preparing the TCRbeta library. TCRdb reprocessed the PCR reads via MiXCR and lists one record per CDR3 protein. The sample comprises 200,000 to 250,000 distinct CDR3 sequences, about a tenth of which are singletons, and about 28% rests with the top ten. The sequencing used PBMCs, collected before TCRalphabeta/CD19-depleted stem cell transplant. The receptors shown here come from a child under two years old with acute myeloid leukemia, due to receive a stem cell transplant.

This clonotype was picked up many times. The rearrangement joins TRBV12-3 or TRBV12-4 to TRBJ1-5; no reliable D call. There are 12 residues in the CDR3. With 6 bases removed from V and 6 bases from J, the gap between germline ends came to 9 bases. The CDR3, as DNA: TGTGCCAGCAGCCTGCAGGCTCAGCCCCAGCATTTT. This encodes CASSLQAQPQHF.

The chain joins TRBV18 to TRBJ2-3, with D tentatively TRBD1 (6 bases). This CDR3 contains 13 residues. Germline V CDR1 and CDR2: KGHSH, LQKENI. V lost 6 bases and J lost 6, with 13 bases in between. As DNA, the CDR3 is TGTGCCAGCTCGCGACAGGCCTTGGATACGCAGTATTTT. Translating it yields CASSRQALDTQYF. The full variable domain, in which reference TRBV18 and TRBJ2-3 provide the parts outside the CDR3, is NAGVMQNPRHLVRRRGQEARLRCSPMKGHSHVYWYRQLPEEGLKFMVYLQKENIIDESGMPKERFSAEFPKEGPSILRIQQVVRGDSAAYFCASSRQALDTQYFGPGTRLTVL.

Ten or more counts support this clonotype. The rearrangement uses TRBV30 and TRBJ1-2; D may be TRBD1 (5 bases). V was shortened by 0 bases and J by 13 bases, with 15 bases between the two germline ends. The CDR3 is 12 residues long. Germline CDR1 and CDR2: GTSNPN and SVGIG (reference sequence). CDR3 DNA: TGTGCCTGGAGTGTAGGAGGGACTCTCGCCACCTTC. It codes for CAWSVGGTLATF.

This clonotype was recorded many times. The chain couples TRBV20-1 to TRBJ2-2; tentatively, D is TRBD1 (7 bases). Germline values: CDR1 DFQATT, CDR2 SNEGSKA (reference sequence). The V and J ends lost 3 bases and 3 bases respectively, with 11 bases between them. The CDR3 extends over 14 amino acids. The CDR3 bases are TGCAGTGCTAGGGCAGGGGGGCACACCGGGGAGCTGTTTTTT. Protein: CSARAGGHTGELFF.

This clonotype was observed at least ten times. The chain uses TRBV28 and TRBJ1-2; no clear D. Trimming removed 3 bases from V and 3 bases from J, with 8 bases in between. The V gene's germline CDR1 is MDHEN and CDR2 SYDVKM. CDR3 length: 13 amino acids. DNA of the CDR3: TGTGCCAGCAGTTTGGGGAAAGACTATGGCTACACCTTC. Translating gives CASSLGKDYGYTF.

This clonotype was seen at least ten times. The chain links TRBV24-1 to TRBJ2-3; 10 positions match TRBD1. The CDR3 runs to 14 residues. Germline-derived CDR1 and CDR2 are KGHDR and SFDVKD. J gave up 0 bases and V 8 bases, and 1 base lay outside the gene matches. CDR3 in amino acids: CATMGQGSTDTQYF. CDR3 coding DNA: TGTGCCACCATGGGACAGGGGAGCACAGATACGCAGTATTTT.

On this clonotype itself: It may be a read error: a sequence one base away is much more abundant. The chain links TRBV20-1 to TRBJ2-1; 7 bases fit TRBD2. This CDR3 spans 14 amino acids. The germline V gene has CDR1 DFQATT and CDR2 SNEGSKA (reference sequence). Trimming cost V 8 bases and J 7 bases; bases outside gene matches: 14. The CDR3, as DNA: TGCAGTACAAGAACGGCAGGGAGGGATAATGAGCAGTTCTTC. Its protein is CSTRTAGRDNEQFF.

Many counts were recorded for this clonotype. The genes are TRBV20-1 and TRBJ2-3, with 12 bases identical to TRBD2. The CDR3 spans 15 residues. From germline, CDR1 is DFQATT and CDR2 SNEGSKA (reference sequence). V lost 4 bases and J lost 3; bases outside the gene matches: 5. CDR3 DNA sequence: TGCAGTGCTATTTTAGGGACTAGCGGGACAGATACGCAGTATTTT. Its translation: CSAILGTSGTDTQYF.

This clonotype was counted ten times or more. The chain is built from TRBV5-1 and TRBJ2-5; D is uncertain. Trimming cost V 3 bases and J 5 bases, with 8 bases left between them. The germline gives CDR1 SGHRS, CDR2 YFSETQ. The CDR3 runs to 12 residues. For the CDR3, the DNA is TGCGCCAGCAGCTCTACTACGGAGACCCAGTACTTC. It encodes CASSSTTETQYF.

In its sample, this clonotype was seen many times. The chain links TRBV5-6 to TRBJ2-6; D could derive from TRBD1 or TRBD2 (5 bases each). CDR1 is SGHDT and CDR2 is YYEEEE in the germline V gene. Trimming shortened V by 0 bases and J by 2 bases, and 9 bases separated the two germline ends. The CDR3 runs 16 residues. CDR3 in amino acids: CASSLGGLAGANVLTF. The CDR3 DNA sequence: TGTGCCAGCAGCTTGGGGGGGTTAGCTGGGGCCAACGTCCTGACTTTC.

This clonotype has a count of ten or more. This chain connects TRBV5-1 to TRBJ2-2; possibly TRBD2 for D (6 bases). The CDR3 contains 16 residues. In germline, CDR1 is SGHRS, CDR2 YFSETQ. Trimming removed 2 bases from V and 8 bases from J, with 19 bases in between. CDR3: CASSFLAEWASGELFF. The CDR3 bases are TGCGCCAGCAGCTTTTTAGCGGAGTGGGCCTCGGGGGAGCTGTTTTTT.